The 22 T cell receptor beta chains given below trace back to one sample, sequenced in a study of response to subunit inactivated influenza vaccine. TCRdb independently ran MiXCR on the RT-PCR reads; one entry per CDR3 protein. The sample has around 530,000 distinct CDR3 sequences, approximately 10% seen once; the top ten hold approximately 10%. This specimen was PBMCs from blood, taken on the day of vaccination. The source of these receptors is a man over 45 who received an inactivated influenza vaccine.

This clonotype appeared a few times. The genes are TRBV10-3 and TRBJ1-1, with 7 bases aligning to TRBD1. Germline-derived CDR1 and CDR2 are ENHRY and SYGVKD. This CDR3 has 17 residues. V gave up 6 bases and J gave up 1 base; unmatched junction bases: 14. This CDR3 reads CAIRIRTGLDENTEAFF. Here the CDR3 DNA reads TGTGCCATCAGAATACGGACAGGCCTCGACGAGAACACTGAAGCTTTCTTT.

The chain couples TRBV9 to TRBJ2-3; D is unclear. There are 15 residues in the CDR3. Germline V gives CDR1 SGDLS, CDR2 YYNGEE. Trimming left V 0 bases short and J 5 bases short, with 13 bases between. CDR3 coding DNA: TGTGCCAGCAGCGTAGCAGGCGACTCAGTAGATACGCAGTATTTT. Translating gives CASSVAGDSVDTQYF.

A few counts support this clonotype. The chain joins TRBV28 to TRBJ2-7; D not certain. V shed 7 bases and J shed 3 bases, with 13 bases lying between them. CDR3 length: 13 amino acids. From germline, CDR1 is MDHEN and CDR2 SYDVKM. Written as DNA, the CDR3 is TGTGCCAGCACCAACGGTCAGGACTACGAGCAGTACTTC. Its protein is CASTNGQDYEQYF. Variable domain in full (rest from reference TRBV28 and TRBJ2-7): DVKVTQSSRYLVKRTGEKVFLECVQDMDHENMFWYRQDPGLGLRLIYFSYDVKMKEKGDIPEGYSVSREKKERFSLILESASTNQTSMYLCASTNGQDYEQYFGPGTRLTVT.

The chain carries TRBV25-1 and TRBJ1-5, with a tentative D call TRBD1 (5 bases). V was clipped by 4 bases and J by 3 bases, with 13 bases between them. Germline loops: CDR1 MGHDK, CDR2 SYGVNS. The CDR3 is 15 amino acids. CDR3 amino acids: CASSGGPGLNQPQHF. The CDR3, as DNA: TGTGCCAGCAGTGGGGGCCCAGGGCTCAATCAGCCCCAGCATTTT.

The rearrangement joins TRBV7-2 to TRBJ2-7, with D maybe TRBD2 (6 bases). Germline V gene lookup returns CDR1 SGHTA and CDR2 FQGNSA. This CDR3 region has 13 residues. V was trimmed by 3 bases and J by 5 bases, leaving 11 bases between them. CDR3 amino acids: CASSFSGRDEQYF. The CDR3 DNA is TGTGCCAGCAGCTTTAGCGGTAGGGACGAGCAGTACTTC.

V is TRBV6-1 and J is TRBJ2-7; D remains ambiguous. CDR3 length equals 15 residues. Trimming shortened V by 6 bases and J by 0 bases, and 15 bases separated the two germline ends. The germline CDR1 and CDR2 sequences are MNHNS and SASEGT. The CDR3 DNA is TGTGCCAGCAGCCTCCCGGGCGCCATCTCCTACGAGCAGTACTTC. This codes for CASSLPGAISYEQYF.

The genes are TRBV6-2 or TRBV6-3 and TRBJ1-1, with D unresolved. This CDR3 contains 14 residues. CDR1 is MNHEY, CDR2 SVGEGT, per germline. V gave up 6 bases and J gave up 3 bases, with 14 bases separating them. CDR3 sequence (DNA): TGTGCCAGCAGGGTGGGGAACAGTTACACTGAAGCTTTCTTT. Translated, it gives CASRVGNSYTEAFF.

A word on this clonotype: This may arise from a read error, as a much more abundant clone is one base away. This chain connects TRBV2 to TRBJ2-3; 12 bases match TRBD2. With 1 base clipped from V and 7 bases from J, the junction kept 12 bases outside the gene matches. CDR3 length: 18 amino acids. Germline lookup yields CDR1 SNHLY and CDR2 FYNNEI. The chain's CDR3 is CASSEGYLAGGIVNTQYF. DNA for the CDR3: TGTGCCAGCAGTGAAGGGTATCTAGCGGGAGGGATTGTAAATACGCAGTATTTT.

The J gene is TRBJ1-6, the V gene TRBV5-1; D not certain. The CDR3 totals 13 residues. V was shortened by 0 bases and J by 14 bases, with 12 bases between the two germline ends. Germline-derived CDR1 and CDR2 are SGHRS and YFSETQ. As DNA, the CDR3 is TGCGCCAGCAGCTTGGCCTCACGAAGTTCCCTCCACTTT. Its translation: CASSLASRSSLHF.

This clonotype has more than one count but fewer than ten. V and J are TRBV5-1 and TRBJ2-7; tentatively, D is TRBD1 (6 bases). V lost 0 bases, J lost 2 bases, and 9 bases lay in between. The CDR3 is 14 amino acids. Germline CDR1 reads SGHRS; CDR2 reads YFSETQ. The CDR3 bases are TGCGCCAGCAGCTTGGGGGACACAGCCTACGAGCAGTACTTC. It yields the protein CASSLGDTAYEQYF.

This clonotype showed up just a few times. The genes are TRBV11-2 and TRBJ2-5, with D unclear. Trimming took 7 bases from V and 5 from J, leaving 17 bases between them. The CDR3 spans 14 residues. CDR1 is SGHAT, CDR2 FQNNGV, per germline. CDR3 sequence (DNA): TGTGCCAGCACCATCGGAGTTACGCGGGAGACCCAGTACTTC. It translates to CASTIGVTRETQYF.

There are a few counts of this clonotype. This chain uses TRBV11-2 with TRBJ2-7; D not certain. This CDR3 has 14 residues. CDR1 and CDR2 from the germline V gene are SGHAT and FQNNGV. V dropped 1 base and J dropped 2 bases, with 9 bases sitting between them. Here the CDR3 reads CASSLVRQPYEQYF. CDR3 coding DNA: TGTGCCAGCAGCTTAGTTCGGCAGCCCTACGAGCAGTACTTC.

The V and J genes are TRBV5-1 and TRBJ2-3; 9 nucleotides agree with TRBD2. Unmatched junction bases numbered 7, after V lost 4 bases and J lost 4 bases. The CDR3 contains 15 residues. CDR1 SGHRS and CDR2 YFSETQ come from the germline V gene. CDR3 in amino acids: CASSERAGGPDTQYF. CDR3 bases: TGCGCCAGCAGCGAAAGAGCGGGAGGCCCAGATACGCAGTATTTT.

This clonotype has a count of ten or more. The chain has TRBV5-1 and TRBJ2-2; D is undetermined. Germline CDR1 SGHRS, CDR2 YFSETQ. Trimming pared 0 bases from V and 3 bases from J, leaving 6 bases between. This CDR3 is built from 14 residues. The CDR3 here is CASSLAQYTGELFF. The CDR3 DNA reads TGCGCCAGCAGCTTGGCACAGTACACCGGGGAGCTGTTTTTT.

The gene calls are TRBV5-1 and TRBJ1-1; no clear D gene. The CDR3 is made up of 14 amino acids. V was clipped by 0 bases and J by 0 bases, with 6 bases between them. Looked up from germline, CDR1 is SGHRS and CDR2 is YFSETQ. In nucleotides, the CDR3 is TGCGCCAGCAGCTTGGACGCCATGAACACTGAAGCTTTCTTT. Amino acid sequence: CASSLDAMNTEAFF.

The chain recombines TRBV12-3 or TRBV12-4 with TRBJ1-6; D possibly corresponds to TRBD1 (6 bases). V shed 4 bases and J shed 3 bases, with 10 bases lying between them. This CDR3 has 15 residues. For the CDR3, the DNA is TGTGCCAGCAGTTCCCGGGGACACTATAATTCACCCCTCCACTTT. Protein sequence: CASSSRGHYNSPLHF.

This clonotype has more than one count but fewer than ten. The chain has TRBV5-1 and TRBJ2-5; 13 bases line up with TRBD2. With 4 bases clipped from V and 5 bases from J, the junction kept 11 bases outside the gene matches. The CDR3 contains 17 residues. Germline V CDR1 and CDR2: SGHRS, YFSETQ. In nucleotides, the CDR3 is TGCGCCAGCAGCCCCCGCTCCGGACTAGCGGGAGTGGAGACCCAGTACTTC. Protein product: CASSPRSGLAGVETQYF.

CDR3 region: CASSVAMRDEQYF. CDR3 nucleotide sequence: TGTGCCAGCAGCGTAGCTATGCGAGACGAGCAGTACTTC. The chain links TRBV9 to TRBJ2-7; D is unclear. The germline gives CDR1 SGDLS, CDR2 YYNGEE. The V gene lost 0 bases and the J gene lost 5 bases, with 9 bases spanning the gap. This CDR3 contains 13 residues.

V usage is TRBV19 and J usage is TRBJ1-1, with TRBD1 as a possible D gene (6 bases). V shed 3 bases and J shed 3 bases, with 14 bases lying between them. Germline V gene sequence: CDR1 LNHDA, CDR2 SQIVND (reference sequence). The CDR3 runs to 15 residues. CDR3 residues: CASSMGGGHHTEAFF. Here the CDR3 DNA reads TGTGCCAGTAGTATGGGCGGGGGCCATCACACTGAAGCTTTCTTT.

This rearrangement joins TRBV7-6 to TRBJ2-5, with D possibly TRBD2 on 5 matching bases. This CDR3 is built from 15 residues. Germline CDR1 and CDR2: SGHVS and FNYEAQ. Deletions cut 5 bases from V and 2 bases from J, with 15 bases between. The CDR3 sequence: CASSPNSGMQETQYF. The CDR3 DNA follows: TGTGCCAGCAGCCCAAACTCCGGGATGCAAGAGACCCAGTACTTC.

This clonotype occurred a few times. The chain employs TRBV6-1 and TRBJ1-5, with 7 bases aligning to TRBD1. The V gene's germline CDR1 is MNHNS and CDR2 SASEGT. Unmatched junction bases numbered 9, after V lost 11 bases and J lost 5 bases. CDR3 length: 13 amino acids. In DNA form, the CDR3 reads TGTGCCTCGAAACAGGGGAATGATCAGCCCCAGCATTTT. Its translation: CASKQGNDQPQHF.

The rearrangement uses TRBV6-5 and TRBJ1-1; 8 positions match TRBD1. With 2 bases clipped from V and 7 bases from J, the junction kept 9 bases outside the gene matches. CDR3 length: 15 amino acids. Germline CDR1 and CDR2: MNHEY and SVGAGI. CDR3 loop: CASSYTQGAYFEAFF. The CDR3 DNA reads as TGTGCCAGCAGTTACACGCAGGGGGCGTATTTTGAAGCTTTCTTT.